This TCR beta chain was identified during a study of cytomegalovirus exposure and HLA in healthy donors. Study-level findings and limits: A list of 150 to 200 TCR beta chains associated with cytomegalovirus was given. Relative to equally common others, HLA-associated TCR beta chains showed greater clonal expansion in a later analysis. Analysis performed later found over 15,000 TCR beta sequences associated with HLA alleles at 0.05 false discovery rate. Earlier analysis found most TCR beta V segments productive about 90% or about 30% of the time.

The CDR3 has 15 residues. Trimming at V came to 7 bases and at J to 11 bases, leaving 13 bases not matched to a gene. Germline V CDR1 and CDR2: MDHEN, SYDVKM. PCR was performed using 60 Vbeta and 13 Jbeta primers. Clones were sequenced by immunoSEQ multiplex PCR, and TCRdb holds only the in-frame ones, with some missing. There are approximately 140,000 clones in the sample, with roughly 2% held by the top ten. On this clone: Its antigen is as yet unknown.

The chain recombines TRBV28 with TRBJ2-5, with 13 positions matching TRBD2. This TCR derives from a woman between 18 and 30 years old in good health and CMV-seronegative. The sequencing sample was made of PBMCs. As DNA, the CDR3 is TGTGCCAGCAATCCCGGACTAGCGGGAGCCGGGGAGCAGTACTTC. It codes for CASNPGLAGAGEQYF.